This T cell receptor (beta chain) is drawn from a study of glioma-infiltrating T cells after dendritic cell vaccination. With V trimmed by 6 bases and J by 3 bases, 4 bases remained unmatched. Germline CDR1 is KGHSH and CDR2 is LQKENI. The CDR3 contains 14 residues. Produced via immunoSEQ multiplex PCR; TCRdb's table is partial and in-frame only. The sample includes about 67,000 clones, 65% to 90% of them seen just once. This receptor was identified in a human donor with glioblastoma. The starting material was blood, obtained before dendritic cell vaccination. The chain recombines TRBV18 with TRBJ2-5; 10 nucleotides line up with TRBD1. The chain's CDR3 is CASSDGTGEETQYF. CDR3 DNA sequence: TGTGCCAGCTCCGACGGGACAGGGGAAGAGACCCAGTACTTC.